The clone carrying this T cell receptor beta chain has at least ten counts. For CDR3 and TCR beta VDJ profiling, genomic DNA was the template used. Each CDR3 protein is one row after TCRdb ran MiXCR on the reads. The sample lists more than 150,000 distinct CDR3 sequences; roughly 50% were seen once. These data come from a study of CD8+CD57+ T cells in acquired aplastic anemia. The CDR3 runs to 15 residues. From germline, CDR1 is MNHEY and CDR2 SMNVEV (reference sequence). Unmatched junction bases numbered 8, after V lost 5 bases and J lost 9 bases. Before being chosen for sequencing, patients had shown CD8+CD57+ cell expansion by flow cytometry.

The specimen was sorted CD4+, CD8+, or CD8+CD57+ T cells (not recorded which) from PBMCs. The chain recombines TRBV27 with TRBJ1-6; TRBD1 matches at 9 bases. The receptor's source is a human donor with aplastic anemia. CDR3 amino acids: CASSITGGRGSPLHF. CDR3 nucleotides: TGTGCCAGCAGTATTACAGGGGGCCGAGGTTCACCCCTCCACTTT.